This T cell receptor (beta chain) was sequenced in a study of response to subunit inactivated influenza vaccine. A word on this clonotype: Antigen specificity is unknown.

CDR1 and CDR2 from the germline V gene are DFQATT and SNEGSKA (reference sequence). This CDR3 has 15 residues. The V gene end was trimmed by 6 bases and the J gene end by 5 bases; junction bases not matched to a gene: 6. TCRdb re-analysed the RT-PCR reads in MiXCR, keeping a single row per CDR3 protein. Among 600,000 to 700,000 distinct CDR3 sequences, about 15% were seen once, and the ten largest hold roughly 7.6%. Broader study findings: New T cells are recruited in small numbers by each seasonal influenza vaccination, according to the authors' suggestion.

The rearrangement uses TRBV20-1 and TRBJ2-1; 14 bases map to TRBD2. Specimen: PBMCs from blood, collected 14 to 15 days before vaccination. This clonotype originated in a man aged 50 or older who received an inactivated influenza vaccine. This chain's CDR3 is CSAGLAGARDNEQFF. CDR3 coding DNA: TGCAGTGCGGGACTAGCGGGAGCCCGGGACAATGAGCAGTTCTTC.